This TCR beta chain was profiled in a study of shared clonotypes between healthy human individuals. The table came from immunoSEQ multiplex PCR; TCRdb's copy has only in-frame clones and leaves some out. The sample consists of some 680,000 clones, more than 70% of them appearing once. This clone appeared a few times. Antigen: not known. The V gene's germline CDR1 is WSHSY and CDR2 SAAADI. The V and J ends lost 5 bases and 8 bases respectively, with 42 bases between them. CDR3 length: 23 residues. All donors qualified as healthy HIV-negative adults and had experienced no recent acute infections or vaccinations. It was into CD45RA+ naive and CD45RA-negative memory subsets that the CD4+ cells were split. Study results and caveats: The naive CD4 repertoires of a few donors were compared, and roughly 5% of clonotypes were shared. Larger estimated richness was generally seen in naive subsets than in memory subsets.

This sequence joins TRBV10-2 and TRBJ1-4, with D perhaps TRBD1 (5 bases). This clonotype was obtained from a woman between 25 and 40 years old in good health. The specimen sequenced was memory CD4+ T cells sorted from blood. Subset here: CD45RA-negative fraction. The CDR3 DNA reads TGCGCCAGCAGTTTCGCCCGACAGACGCCACTCGATTTAGGTCCCTGCCTAAACGAAAAACTGTTTTTT. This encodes CASSFARQTPLDLGPCLNEKLFF.